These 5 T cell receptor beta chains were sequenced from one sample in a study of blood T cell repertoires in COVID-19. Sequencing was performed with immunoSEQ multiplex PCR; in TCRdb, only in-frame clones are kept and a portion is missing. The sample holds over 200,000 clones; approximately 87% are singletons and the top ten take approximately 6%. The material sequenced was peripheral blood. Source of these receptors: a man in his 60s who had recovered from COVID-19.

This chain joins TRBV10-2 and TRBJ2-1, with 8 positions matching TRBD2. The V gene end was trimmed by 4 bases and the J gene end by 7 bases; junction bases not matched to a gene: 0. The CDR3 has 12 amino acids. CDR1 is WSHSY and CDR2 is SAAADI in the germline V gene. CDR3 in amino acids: CASSGGGNEQFF. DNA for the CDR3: TGCGCCAGCAGTGGCGGGGGGAATGAGCAGTTCTTC.

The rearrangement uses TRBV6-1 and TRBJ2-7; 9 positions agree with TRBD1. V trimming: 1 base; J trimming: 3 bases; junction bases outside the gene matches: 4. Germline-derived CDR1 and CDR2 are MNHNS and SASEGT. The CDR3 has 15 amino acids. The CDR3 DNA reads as TGTGCCAGCAGTGAAGGGACAGGGGACATCTACGAGCAGTACTTC. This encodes CASSEGTGDIYEQYF.

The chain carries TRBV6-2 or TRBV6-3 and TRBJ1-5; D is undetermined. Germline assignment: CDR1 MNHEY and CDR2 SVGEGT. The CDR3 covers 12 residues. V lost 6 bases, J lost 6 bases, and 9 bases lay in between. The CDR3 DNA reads TGTGCCAGCAGCTGGCCGGGTCAGCCCCAGCATTTT. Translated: CASSWPGQPQHF.

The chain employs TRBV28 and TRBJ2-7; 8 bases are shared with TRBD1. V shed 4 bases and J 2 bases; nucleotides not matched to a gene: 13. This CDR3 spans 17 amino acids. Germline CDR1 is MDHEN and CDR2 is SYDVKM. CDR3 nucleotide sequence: TGTGCCAGCAGTTACCTCCCAGGACAGGGATCAACCTACGAGCAGTACTTC. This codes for CASSYLPGQGSTYEQYF.

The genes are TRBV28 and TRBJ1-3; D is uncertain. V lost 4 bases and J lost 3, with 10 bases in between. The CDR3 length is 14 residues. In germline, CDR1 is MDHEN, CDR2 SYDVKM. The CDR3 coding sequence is TGTGCCAGCAGTTCCGCCCGGGGTGGAAACACCATATATTTT. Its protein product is CASSSARGGNTIYF.